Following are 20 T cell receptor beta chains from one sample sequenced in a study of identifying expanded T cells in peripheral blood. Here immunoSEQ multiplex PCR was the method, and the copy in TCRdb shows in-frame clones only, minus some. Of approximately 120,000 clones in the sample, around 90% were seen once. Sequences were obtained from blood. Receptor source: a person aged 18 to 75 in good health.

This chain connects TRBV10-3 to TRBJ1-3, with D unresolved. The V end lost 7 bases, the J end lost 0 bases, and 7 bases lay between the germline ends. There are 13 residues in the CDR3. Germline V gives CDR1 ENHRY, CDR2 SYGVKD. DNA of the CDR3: TGTGCCATCATGCGAGCCTCTGGAAACACCATATATTTT. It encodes CAIMRASGNTIYF.

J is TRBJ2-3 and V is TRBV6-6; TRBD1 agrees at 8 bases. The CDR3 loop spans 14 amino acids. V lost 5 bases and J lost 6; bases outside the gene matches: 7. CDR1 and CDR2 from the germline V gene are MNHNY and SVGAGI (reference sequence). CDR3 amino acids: CASSLDRGSDTQYF. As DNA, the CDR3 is TGTGCCAGCAGTCTCGACAGGGGAAGCGATACGCAGTATTTT.

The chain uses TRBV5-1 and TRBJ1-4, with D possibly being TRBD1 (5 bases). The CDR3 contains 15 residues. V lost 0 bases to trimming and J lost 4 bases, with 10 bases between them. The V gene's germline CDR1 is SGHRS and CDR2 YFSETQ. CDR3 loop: CASSLGGSYNEKLFF. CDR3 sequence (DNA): TGCGCCAGCAGCTTGGGGGGGAGCTATAATGAAAAACTGTTTTTT.

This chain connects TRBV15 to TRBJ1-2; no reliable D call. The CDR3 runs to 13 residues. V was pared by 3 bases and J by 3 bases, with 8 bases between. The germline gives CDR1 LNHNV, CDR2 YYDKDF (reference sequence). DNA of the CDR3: TGTGCCACCAGCAGGGTCGGTGACTATGGCTACACCTTC. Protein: CATSRVGDYGYTF.

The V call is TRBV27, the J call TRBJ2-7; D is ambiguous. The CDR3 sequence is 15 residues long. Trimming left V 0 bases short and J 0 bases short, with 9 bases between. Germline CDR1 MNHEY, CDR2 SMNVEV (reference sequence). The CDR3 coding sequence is TGTGCCAGCAGTTTATCTATTGCGGTCTCCTACGAGCAGTACTTC. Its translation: CASSLSIAVSYEQYF.

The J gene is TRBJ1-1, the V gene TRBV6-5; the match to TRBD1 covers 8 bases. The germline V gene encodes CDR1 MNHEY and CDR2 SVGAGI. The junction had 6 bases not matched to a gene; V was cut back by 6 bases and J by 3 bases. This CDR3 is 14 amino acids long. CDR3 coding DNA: TGTGCCAGCAGGAGCAGGGGGCACGACACTGAAGCTTTCTTT. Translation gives CASRSRGHDTEAFF.

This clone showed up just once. The CDR3 nucleotides are TGCGCCAGCAGCTTGGCCGGTGGGGGCAGGGAGACCCAGTACTTC. It encodes CASSLAGGGRETQYF. This sequence joins TRBV5-1 and TRBJ2-5; the D gene is possibly TRBD1 (6 bases). The germline V gene encodes CDR1 SGHRS and CDR2 YFSETQ. The CDR3 consists of 15 residues. V was trimmed by 0 bases and J by 5 bases, leaving 14 bases between them.

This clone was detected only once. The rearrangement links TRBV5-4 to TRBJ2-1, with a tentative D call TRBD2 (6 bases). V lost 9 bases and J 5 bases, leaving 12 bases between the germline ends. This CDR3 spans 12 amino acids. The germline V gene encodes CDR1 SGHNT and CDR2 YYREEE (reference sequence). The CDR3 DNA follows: TGTGCCACCCAAAGCGGGCACAATGAGCAGTTCTTC. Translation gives CATQSGHNEQFF.

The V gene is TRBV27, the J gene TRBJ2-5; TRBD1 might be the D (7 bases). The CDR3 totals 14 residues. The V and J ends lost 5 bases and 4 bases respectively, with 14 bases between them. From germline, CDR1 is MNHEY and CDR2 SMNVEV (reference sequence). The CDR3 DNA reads TGTGCCAGCAGTGCGGGACAGTCGCTAGAGACCCAGTACTTC. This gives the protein CASSAGQSLETQYF.

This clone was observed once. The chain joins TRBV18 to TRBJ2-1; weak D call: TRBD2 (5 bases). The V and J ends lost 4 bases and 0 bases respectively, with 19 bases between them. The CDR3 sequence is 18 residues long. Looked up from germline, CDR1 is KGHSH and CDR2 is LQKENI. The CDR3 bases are TGTGCCAGCTCACAAAGGAGAGCGGCAGGCGTCTCCTACAATGAGCAGTTCTTC. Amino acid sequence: CASSQRRAAGVSYNEQFF.

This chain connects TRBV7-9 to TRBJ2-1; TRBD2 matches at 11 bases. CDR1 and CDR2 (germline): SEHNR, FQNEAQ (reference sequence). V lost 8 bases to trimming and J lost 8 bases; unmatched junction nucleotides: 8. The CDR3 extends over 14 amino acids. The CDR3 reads CASGRLAGLDEQFF. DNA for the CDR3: TGTGCCAGCGGCAGACTAGCGGGGTTAGATGAGCAGTTCTTC.

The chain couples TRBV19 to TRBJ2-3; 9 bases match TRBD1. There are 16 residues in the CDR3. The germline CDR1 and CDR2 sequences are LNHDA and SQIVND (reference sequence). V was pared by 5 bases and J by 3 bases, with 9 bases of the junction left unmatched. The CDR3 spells CASSPNTGTGTDTQYF. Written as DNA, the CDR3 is TGTGCCAGTAGTCCCAATACGGGGACAGGGACAGATACGCAGTATTTT.

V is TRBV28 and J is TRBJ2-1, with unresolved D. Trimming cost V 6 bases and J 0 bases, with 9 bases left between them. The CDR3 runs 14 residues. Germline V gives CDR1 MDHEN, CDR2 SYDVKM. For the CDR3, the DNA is TGTGCCAGCAGCCGTTATAGCTCCTACAATGAGCAGTTCTTC. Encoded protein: CASSRYSSYNEQFF.

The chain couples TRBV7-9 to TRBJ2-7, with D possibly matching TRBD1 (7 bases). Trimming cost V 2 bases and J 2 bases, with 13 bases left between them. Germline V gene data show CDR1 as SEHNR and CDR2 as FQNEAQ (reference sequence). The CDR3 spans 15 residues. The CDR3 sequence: CASSLRQGGPYEQYF. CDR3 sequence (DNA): TGTGCCAGCAGCTTACGTCAGGGGGGACCCTACGAGCAGTACTTC.

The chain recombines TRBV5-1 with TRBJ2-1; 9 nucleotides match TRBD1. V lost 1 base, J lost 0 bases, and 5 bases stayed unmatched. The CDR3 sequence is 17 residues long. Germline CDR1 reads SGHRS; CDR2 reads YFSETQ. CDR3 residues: CASSLLPGQGSYNEQFF. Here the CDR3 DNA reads TGCGCCAGCAGCTTGCTACCGGGACAGGGCTCCTACAATGAGCAGTTCTTC.

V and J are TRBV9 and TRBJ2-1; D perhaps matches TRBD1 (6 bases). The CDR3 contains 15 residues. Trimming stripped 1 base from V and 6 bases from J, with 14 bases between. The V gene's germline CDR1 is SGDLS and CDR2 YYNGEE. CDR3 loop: CASSVSAGECNEQFF. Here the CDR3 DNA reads TGTGCCAGCAGCGTAAGTGCAGGGGAATGCAATGAGCAGTTCTTC.

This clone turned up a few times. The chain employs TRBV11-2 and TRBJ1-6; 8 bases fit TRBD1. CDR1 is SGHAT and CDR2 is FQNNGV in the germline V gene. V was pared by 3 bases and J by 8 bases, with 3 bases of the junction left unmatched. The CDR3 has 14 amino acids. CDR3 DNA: TGTGCCAGCAGCTTGACAGGGGTTGATTCACCCCTCCACTTT. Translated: CASSLTGVDSPLHF.

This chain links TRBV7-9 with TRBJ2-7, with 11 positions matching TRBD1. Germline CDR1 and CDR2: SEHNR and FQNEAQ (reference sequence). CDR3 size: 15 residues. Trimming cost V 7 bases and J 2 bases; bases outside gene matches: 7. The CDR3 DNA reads TGTGCCAGCACCCTTCCGGGACAGGGGGCCTACGAGCAGTACTTC. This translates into CASTLPGQGAYEQYF.

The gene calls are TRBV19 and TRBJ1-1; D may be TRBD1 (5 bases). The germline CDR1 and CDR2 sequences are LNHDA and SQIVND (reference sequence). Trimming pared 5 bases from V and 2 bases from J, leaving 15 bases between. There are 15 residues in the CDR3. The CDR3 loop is CASSHPPGLNTEAFF. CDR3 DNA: TGTGCCAGTAGTCACCCGCCGGGACTCAACACTGAAGCTTTCTTT.

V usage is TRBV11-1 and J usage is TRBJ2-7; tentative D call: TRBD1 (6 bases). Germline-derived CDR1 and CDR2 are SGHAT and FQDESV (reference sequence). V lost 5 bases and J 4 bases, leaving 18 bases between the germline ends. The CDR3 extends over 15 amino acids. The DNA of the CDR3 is TGTGCCAGCAGCCTGGTACAGGGAATATCTTACGAGCAGTACTTC. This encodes CASSLVQGISYEQYF.